This T cell receptor (beta chain) was documented in a study of metastatic and nonmetastatic thyroid tumors. Thyroid surgery was performed in patients who had received no treatment beforehand. This clone was detected many times. CDR1 is SGDLS and CDR2 is YYNGEE in the germline V gene. Trimming left V 5 bases short and J 3 bases short, with 15 bases between. CDR3 size: 16 residues. TCRdb re-clonotyped the PCR reads via MiXCR. Counted here are about 40,000 clones, approximately 15% occurring once; the ten biggest clones make up 9.5%. This sequence joins TRBV9 and TRBJ2-6; a weak D match, TRBD1 (5 bases). Specimen: blood. The TCR was taken from a female donor with papillary thyroid cancer or a benign thyroid nodule (not recorded which). Some clones in this sample may be carry-over from other donors' samples. The CDR3 DNA reads TGTGCCAGCAGTTACAAAGGGGTCTTTGGGGCCAACGTCCTGACTTTC. It codes for CASSYKGVFGANVLTF.